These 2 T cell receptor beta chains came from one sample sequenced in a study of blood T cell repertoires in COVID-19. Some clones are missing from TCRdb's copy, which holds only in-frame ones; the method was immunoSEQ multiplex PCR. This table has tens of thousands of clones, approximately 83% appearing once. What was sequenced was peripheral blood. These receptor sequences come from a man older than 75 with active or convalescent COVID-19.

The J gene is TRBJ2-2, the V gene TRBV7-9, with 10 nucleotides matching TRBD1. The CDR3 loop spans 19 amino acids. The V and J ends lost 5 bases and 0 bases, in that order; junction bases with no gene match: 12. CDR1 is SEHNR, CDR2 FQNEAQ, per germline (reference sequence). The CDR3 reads CASSLPRDRGLSNTGELFF. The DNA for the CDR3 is TGTGCCAGCAGCCTACCTAGGGACAGGGGCCTTTCGAACACCGGGGAGCTGTTTTTT.

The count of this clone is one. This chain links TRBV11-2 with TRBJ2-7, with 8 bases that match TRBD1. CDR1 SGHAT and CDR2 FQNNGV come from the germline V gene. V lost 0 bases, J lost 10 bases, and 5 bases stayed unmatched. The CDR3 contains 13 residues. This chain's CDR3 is CASSLEYRGSQYF. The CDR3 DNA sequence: TGTGCCAGCAGCTTAGAGTACAGGGGGAGTCAGTACTTC. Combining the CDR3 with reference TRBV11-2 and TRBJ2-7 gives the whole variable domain EAGVAQSPRYKIIEKRQSVAFWCNPISGHATLYWYQQILGQGPKLLIQFQNNGVVDDSQLPKDRFSAERLKGVDSTLKIQPAKLEDSAVYLCASSLEYRGSQYFGPGTRLTVT.